Below are 6 T cell receptor beta chains sequenced from a single sample in a study of T cells in Graves' hyperthyroidism and ophthalmopathy. What was amplified from RNA transcripts were TCR beta CDR3 regions. HTBI primers were the set used in a first-round RT-PCR of the TCR CDR3. TCRdb re-called the multiplex PCR reads with MiXCR, one entry per CDR3 protein. Seen here are approximately 510,000 distinct CDR3 sequences, around 21% observed once, and the top ten hold about 30%. The sample was blood. These receptors all stem from a man between 18 and 35 years old with Graves' hyperthyroidism.

This chain joins TRBV29-1 and TRBJ1-2; 7 nucleotides line up with TRBD1. The J segment lost 8 bases and the V segment lost 4 bases, leaving 7 bases of the junction unmatched. Germline V gene lookup returns CDR1 SQVTM and CDR2 ANQGSEA. This CDR3 contains 12 residues. The CDR3 protein is CSVVTGLLGYTF. CDR3 coding DNA: TGCAGCGTTGTGACAGGGTTATTAGGCTACACCTTC. The variable domain in full, completed from reference TRBV29-1 and TRBJ1-2, reads SAVISQKPSRDICQRGTSLTIQCQVDSQVTMMFWYRQQPGQSLTLIATANQGSEATYESGFVIDKFPISRPNLTFSTLTVSNMSPEDSSIYLCSVVTGLLGYTFGSGTRLTVV.

On this clonotype itself: Sequence at one end of the junction differs from germline and may be a read error. The chain combines TRBV5-1 with TRBJ1-2; weak D call: TRBD1 (6 bases). This CDR3 has 14 amino acids. The germline V gene has CDR1 SGHRS and CDR2 YFSETQ. In DNA, the CDR3 is TGCGCCAGCAGCTTGCAGGGGTTCAGCGATGGCTGCACCTTC. Translation: CASSLQGFSDGCTF.

The rearrangement links TRBV5-4 to TRBJ2-5; D is tentatively TRBD1 or TRBD2 (6 bases each). CDR1 and CDR2 (germline): SGHNT, YYREEE (reference sequence). The CDR3 sequence is 16 residues long. The germline V and J ends were trimmed by 0 bases and 4 bases, with 16 bases remaining between them. DNA of the CDR3: TGTGCCAGCAGCTTGGGAGAGGGGGGCCATGGAGAGACCCAGTACTTC. Translation: CASSLGEGGHGETQYF.

The sample holds many counts of this clonotype. The chain couples TRBV12-3 or TRBV12-4 to TRBJ1-2; D might be TRBD1 (6 bases). Deletions cut 5 bases from V and 8 bases from J, with 24 bases between. This CDR3 contains 16 residues. CDR3 bases: TGTGCCAGCAGTCCCGACCCGTGGGGGGCCGTATTGGGCTACACCTTC. It yields the protein CASSPDPWGAVLGYTF.

This clonotype has at least ten counts. The J gene is TRBJ2-5, the V gene TRBV12-3 or TRBV12-4, with D possibly being TRBD1 (6 bases). Between the trimmed V and J ends, which lost 5 bases and 2 bases, there was a span of 21 bases. The CDR3 runs to 17 residues. In DNA, the CDR3 is TGTGCCAGCAGTACAGGGCGGGCTAGTCAACATCAAGAGACCCAGTACTTC. Residues: CASSTGRASQHQETQYF.

This clonotype was seen repeatedly, ten times or more. The chain joins TRBV2 to TRBJ1-6; a possible D gene is TRBD1 (5 bases). Per the germline V gene, CDR1 is SNHLY and CDR2 is FYNNEI. V was trimmed by 4 bases and J by 8 bases, leaving 12 bases between them. This CDR3 spans 14 amino acids. The CDR3 is CASSGDLRDSPLHF. The CDR3 DNA reads as TGTGCCAGCAGTGGGGACCTTCGGGATTCACCCCTCCACTTT.